The 4 T cell receptor beta chains below come from one sample, sequenced in a study of blood T cell repertoires in COVID-19. Data came from immunoSEQ multiplex PCR; TCRdb stores just in-frame clones and leaves some out. The profile shows about 220,000 clones, 82% of them singletons. The sequencing sample was made of peripheral blood. The receptors stem from a woman over 75 with acute or convalescent COVID-19.

The chain couples TRBV6-5 to TRBJ1-2, with a possible D match to TRBD1 (6 bases). This CDR3 has 14 residues. Germline CDR1 and CDR2: MNHEY and SVGAGI. Deletions cut 6 bases from V and 4 bases from J, with 15 bases between. DNA for the CDR3: TGTGCCAGCAGCCCAAGTGGGGGCTTCTATGGCTACACCTTC. Its translation is CASSPSGGFYGYTF.

The gene calls are TRBV7-9 and TRBJ1-1; a weak D match, TRBD1 (5 bases). Germline lookup yields CDR1 SEHNR and CDR2 FQNEAQ (reference sequence). Trimming removed 2 bases from V and 0 bases from J, with 19 bases in between. The CDR3 consists of 18 residues. In nucleotides, the CDR3 is TGTGCCAGCAGCTTAAGGGGCGGGGGAAATATTATGAACACTGAAGCTTTCTTT. It encodes CASSLRGGGNIMNTEAFF.

The rearrangement joins TRBV7-6 to TRBJ2-4; TRBD1 agrees at 8 bases. Losses at the gene ends were 4 bases for V and 5 bases for J; bases not matched to a gene: 10. Germline lookup yields CDR1 SGHVS and CDR2 FNYEAQ. The CDR3 is 16 residues long. CDR3 residues: CASSYGQGSGQNIQYF. In DNA form, the CDR3 reads TGTGCCAGCAGCTACGGACAGGGCAGCGGACAAAACATTCAGTACTTC.

The rearrangement joins TRBV25-1 to TRBJ1-1; 8 nucleotides agree with TRBD1. The CDR3 is made up of 17 amino acids. J was trimmed by 3 bases and V by 1 base; bases with no gene match: 10. In germline, CDR1 is MGHDK, CDR2 SYGVNS. DNA for the CDR3: TGTGCCAGCAGTGAATCAGGTCAGGGGGCAAGGGACACTGAAGCTTTCTTT. Amino acid sequence: CASSESGQGARDTEAFF.